This TCR beta chain is drawn from a study of blood T cell repertoires in COVID-19. On the study more broadly: PBMCs, B-cell-depleted T cells, or T cells provided the cDNA or gDNA that made up the material.

Data came from immunoSEQ multiplex PCR; TCRdb stores just in-frame clones and leaves some out. The sample lists hundreds of thousands of clones; 70% to 90% were seen once. V lost 4 bases to trimming and J lost 5 bases; unmatched junction nucleotides: 8. CDR1 SGHDT and CDR2 YYEEEE come from the germline V gene. This CDR3 region has 14 residues. Participants' own reports of clinical history determined their cohort assignment. Donors in Cohort 3 who had recovered were those with two negative PCRs, healthcare professional clearance, or resolution of their symptoms. The table lists this clone with many counts.

The chain uses TRBV5-6 and TRBJ1-1; 7 nucleotides agree with TRBD1. The sample consisted of PBMCs or T cells enriched from blood (not recorded which). This receptor was identified in a woman aged 25 to 39 who had recovered from COVID-19. The CDR3 coding sequence is TGTGCCAGCAGCAACCCACAGGGGTCGACTGAAGCTTTCTTT. Protein: CASSNPQGSTEAFF.